Listed below are T cell receptor beta chains from one sample, sequenced in a study of blood T cell repertoires in COVID-19. The protocol was immunoSEQ multiplex PCR, while the TCRdb copy is restricted to in-frame clones and leaves out a portion. The data show fewer than 200,000 clones, over 70% seen once. The sequencing input was PBMCs or T cells enriched from blood (not recorded which). The source of these receptors is a woman aged 45-60 years in a cohort exposed to, infected with or recovered from COVID-19 (not recorded which). Each CDR3 is given with its conserved first and last residue. D genes are given only for firm matches. Clone size, where shown, is once, few, many, or a class for clones that have expanded.

v_call: TRBV6-2/TRBV6-3; clone_size: NA; d_call: TRBD2; j_call: TRBJ2-1; cdr3_nt: TGTGCCAGCAGTTCCACCGGACTAGTAGGCTACAATGAGCAGTTCTTC; cdr3_aa: CASSSTGLVGYNEQFF
v_call: TRBV27; clone_size: NA; d_call: TRBD1; j_call: TRBJ1-1; cdr3_nt: TGTGCCAGCGCATACAGGGGGACTGAAGCTTTCTTT; cdr3_aa: CASAYRGTEAFF
v_call: TRBV5-6; clone_size: NA; d_call: TRBD1; j_call: TRBJ2-3; cdr3_nt: TGTGCCAGCAGCCCTACAGGGGCGGCTGTCCCAGATACGCAGTATTTT; cdr3_aa: CASSPTGAAVPDTQYF
v_call: TRBV15; clone_size: NA; d_call: TRBD1; j_call: TRBJ2-5; cdr3_nt: TGTGCCACCAGCAGAGATGGGACAGGGGTGGGAGAGACCCAGTACTTC; cdr3_aa: CATSRDGTGVGETQYF
v_call: TRBV15; clone_size: once; d_call: NA; j_call: TRBJ1-4; cdr3_nt: TGTGCCACCAGCAGAGATCTCTCTGAAAAACTGTTTTTT; cdr3_aa: CATSRDLSEKLFF
v_call: TRBV30; clone_size: NA; d_call: TRBD1; j_call: TRBJ2-3; cdr3_nt: TGTGCCTGGAGTGTACAGGGGGCAGGAGATACGCAGTATTTT; cdr3_aa: CAWSVQGAGDTQYF
v_call: TRBV5-5; clone_size: few; d_call: TRBD2; j_call: TRBJ2-7; cdr3_nt: TGTGCCAGCAGCGCTTCCGGGACTAGCACCTACGAGCAGTACTTC; cdr3_aa: CASSASGTSTYEQYF
v_call: TRBV25-1; clone_size: once; d_call: NA; j_call: TRBJ1-3; cdr3_nt: TGTGCCAGCAGGGGGGCCGGGACACCAGGAAACACCATATATTTT; cdr3_aa: CASRGAGTPGNTIYF
v_call: TRBV6-2/TRBV6-3; clone_size: NA; d_call: TRBD1; j_call: TRBJ1-5; cdr3_nt: TGTGCCAGCAGTGAGTGGGGGACAGGGGGCAATCAGCCCCAGCATTTT; cdr3_aa: CASSEWGTGGNQPQHF
v_call: TRBV10-2; clone_size: NA; d_call: NA; j_call: TRBJ2-1; cdr3_nt: TGCGCCAGCAGACCACGGGATATCACCTACAATGAGCAGTTCTTC; cdr3_aa: CASRPRDITYNEQFF
v_call: TRBV7-2; clone_size: NA; d_call: TRBD2; j_call: TRBJ2-7; cdr3_nt: TGTGCCAGCAGCCACACTAGCGGGGAGTACGAGCAGTACTTC; cdr3_aa: CASSHTSGEYEQYF
v_call: TRBV4-1; clone_size: NA; d_call: TRBD2; j_call: TRBJ2-7; cdr3_nt: TGCGCCAGCAGCCAAGAGGGACTAGGGGTTCTAGACGAGCAGTACTTC; cdr3_aa: CASSQEGLGVLDEQYF
v_call: TRBV11-2; clone_size: NA; d_call: NA; j_call: TRBJ1-3; cdr3_nt: TGTGCCAGCAGCTTAAGGAGGGCAAACCCCTCTGGAAACACCATATATTTT; cdr3_aa: CASSLRRANPSGNTIYF
v_call: TRBV7-9; clone_size: NA; d_call: NA; j_call: TRBJ2-7; cdr3_nt: TGTGCCAGCTCCTGGGGTACAGGCGAGCAGTACTTC; cdr3_aa: CASSWGTGEQYF
v_call: TRBV6-2/TRBV6-3; clone_size: few; d_call: TRBD1; j_call: TRBJ2-5; cdr3_nt: TGTGCCAGCAGCCGTGACAGGGCCCAAGAGACCCAGTACTTC; cdr3_aa: CASSRDRAQETQYF
v_call: TRBV7-2; clone_size: NA; d_call: TRBD2; j_call: TRBJ2-7; cdr3_nt: TGTGCCAGCAGATCCCGGGAGGGCTACGAGCAGTACTTC; cdr3_aa: CASRSREGYEQYF
v_call: TRBV27; clone_size: NA; d_call: TRBD1; j_call: TRBJ1-1; cdr3_nt: TGTGCCAGCAGTGGGGGACAGGGGATAAGGCGGACTGAAGCTTTCTTT; cdr3_aa: CASSGGQGIRRTEAFF
v_call: TRBV3-1/TRBV3-2; clone_size: NA; d_call: NA; j_call: TRBJ1-4; cdr3_nt: TGTGCCAGCAGCCAAGGAAGGCGGGGAGTCTTACCTAATGAAAAACTGTTTTTT; cdr3_aa: CASSQGRRGVLPNEKLFF
v_call: TRBV7-2; clone_size: NA; d_call: NA; j_call: TRBJ1-5; cdr3_nt: TGTGCCAGCAGCTTAGTAGGCGGGGAAAACAATCAGCCCCAGCATTTT; cdr3_aa: CASSLVGGENNQPQHF
v_call: TRBV6-1; clone_size: NA; d_call: NA; j_call: TRBJ1-1; cdr3_nt: TGTGCCAGCAGTGAAGCGGCGCAGGGCGCCTTCGTCACTGAAGCTTTCTTT; cdr3_aa: CASSEAAQGAFVTEAFF
v_call: TRBV5-1; clone_size: NA; d_call: NA; j_call: TRBJ2-5; cdr3_nt: TGCGCCAGCAGCCATGACAGAAACCAAGAGACCCAGTACTTC; cdr3_aa: CASSHDRNQETQYF
v_call: TRBV28; clone_size: few; d_call: NA; j_call: TRBJ1-4; cdr3_nt: TGTGCCAGCAGTCTACCCAGGGCTAATGAAAAACTGTTTTTT; cdr3_aa: CASSLPRANEKLFF
v_call: TRBV5-1; clone_size: NA; d_call: TRBD1; j_call: TRBJ1-1; cdr3_nt: TGCGCCAGCAGCTTGGACAGGGGCCAGTGGGGAGCTTTCTTT; cdr3_aa: CASSLDRGQWGAFF
v_call: TRBV6-5; clone_size: NA; d_call: TRBD1; j_call: TRBJ1-3; cdr3_nt: TGTGCCAGCAGTCGACAGGGGAGTGGAAACACCATATATTTT; cdr3_aa: CASSRQGSGNTIYF
v_call: TRBV6-1; clone_size: NA; d_call: NA; j_call: TRBJ2-4; cdr3_nt: TGTGCCAGCAGTGAGTTGGGACTAGCCAAAAACATTCAGTACTTC; cdr3_aa: CASSELGLAKNIQYF
v_call: TRBV7-3; clone_size: few; d_call: NA; j_call: TRBJ1-1; cdr3_nt: TGTGCCAGCAGCTTAACCGGGGGGCCTGAAGCTTTCTTT; cdr3_aa: CASSLTGGPEAFF
v_call: TRBV1; clone_size: NA; d_call: NA; j_call: TRBJ2-3; cdr3_nt: TGCACCAGCATACCAGGGGGTCCACGTACAGATACGCAGTATTTT; cdr3_aa: CTSIPGGPRTDTQYF
v_call: TRBV28; clone_size: NA; d_call: NA; j_call: TRBJ2-7; cdr3_nt: TGTGCCAGCAGTTCCACCTCCACAACAGGGTCCTACGAGCAGTACTTC; cdr3_aa: CASSSTSTTGSYEQYF
v_call: TRBV12-5; clone_size: NA; d_call: NA; j_call: TRBJ2-1; cdr3_nt: TGTCTTACCGAGAGCATCTACAATGAGCAGTTCTTC; cdr3_aa: CLTESIYNEQFF
v_call: TRBV21-1; clone_size: few; d_call: NA; j_call: TRBJ1-4; cdr3_nt: TGTGCCAGCAGCAAAGAGAAGGGTGGACAAAGGGCCGATCATAGTGAAAAACTGTTTTTT; cdr3_aa: CASSKEKGGQRADHSEKLFF
v_call: TRBV5-1; clone_size: NA; d_call: TRBD2; j_call: TRBJ2-1; cdr3_nt: TGCGCCAGCAGCGGCTCAGCGGGGGGTCCTTACAATGAGCAGTTCTTC; cdr3_aa: CASSGSAGGPYNEQFF
v_call: TRBV6-2/TRBV6-3; clone_size: NA; d_call: TRBD1; j_call: TRBJ1-5; cdr3_nt: TGTGCCAGCAGTTACGAATTTCTTAGAGGACAGGGGGCTATGTCCCAGCATTTT; cdr3_aa: CASSYEFLRGQGAMSQHF
v_call: TRBV6-2/TRBV6-3; clone_size: NA; d_call: TRBD1; j_call: TRBJ2-6; cdr3_nt: TGTGCCAGCAGTACGGGACAGATCTCTGGGGCCAACGTCCTGACTTTC; cdr3_aa: CASSTGQISGANVLTF
v_call: TRBV5-1; clone_size: NA; d_call: TRBD1; j_call: TRBJ2-5; cdr3_nt: TGCGCCAGCAGTTCGGTGCAGGGACAGGGGATTATAGGCTACCAAGAGACCCAGTACTTC; cdr3_aa: CASSSVQGQGIIGYQETQYF
v_call: TRBV5-1; clone_size: NA; d_call: NA; j_call: TRBJ2-3; cdr3_nt: TGCGCCAGCAGCTCGACCGGGGGTTTAACAGATACGCAGTATTTT; cdr3_aa: CASSSTGGLTDTQYF
v_call: TRBV5-4; clone_size: NA; d_call: TRBD2; j_call: TRBJ2-1; cdr3_nt: TGTGCCAGCAGCTCCCCGGGAGGGAGAGTGGGCAATGAGCAGTTCTTC; cdr3_aa: CASSSPGGRVGNEQFF
v_call: TRBV6-1; clone_size: NA; d_call: TRBD1; j_call: TRBJ2-1; cdr3_nt: TGTGCCAGCAGTGTCGTTCCGGGACAGGGATTAAATGAGCAGTTCTTC; cdr3_aa: CASSVVPGQGLNEQFF
v_call: TRBV12-3/TRBV12-4; clone_size: NA; d_call: NA; j_call: TRBJ1-2; cdr3_nt: TGTGCCAGCAGCTCCTCCTATGGCTACACCTTC; cdr3_aa: CASSSSYGYTF
v_call: TRBV11-2; clone_size: NA; d_call: NA; j_call: TRBJ2-5; cdr3_nt: TGTGCCAGCAGCTTAGGACCCAGCGCAGAGACCCAGTACTTC; cdr3_aa: CASSLGPSAETQYF
v_call: TRBV5-1; clone_size: NA; d_call: NA; j_call: TRBJ1-3; cdr3_nt: TGCGCCAGCAGCTTGGAGGCAGGGTATGGAAACACCATATATTTT; cdr3_aa: CASSLEAGYGNTIYF
v_call: TRBV7-2; clone_size: NA; d_call: TRBD1; j_call: TRBJ1-2; cdr3_nt: TGTGCCAGCAGCCTCGGGACAGGGGCGCTGAGTGTCTATGGCTACACCTTC; cdr3_aa: CASSLGTGALSVYGYTF
v_call: TRBV19; clone_size: NA; d_call: NA; j_call: TRBJ1-4; cdr3_nt: TGTGCCAGTAGTGTACCGGGAGTCGAAAAACTGTTTTTT; cdr3_aa: CASSVPGVEKLFF
v_call: TRBV7-9; clone_size: NA; d_call: TRBD1; j_call: TRBJ2-5; cdr3_nt: TGTGCCAGCAGTCGACAGGGCCAGAGGACCCAGTACTTC; cdr3_aa: CASSRQGQRTQYF
v_call: TRBV30; clone_size: once; d_call: TRBD1; j_call: TRBJ1-3; cdr3_nt: TGTGCCTGGAGGGACAGGGGGCCTGGAAACACCATATATTTT; cdr3_aa: CAWRDRGPGNTIYF
v_call: TRBV9; clone_size: NA; d_call: NA; j_call: TRBJ2-7; cdr3_nt: TGTGCCAGCAGCCCGAGCCTATACTCCTACGAGCAGTACTTC; cdr3_aa: CASSPSLYSYEQYF
v_call: TRBV29-1; clone_size: NA; d_call: TRBD2; j_call: TRBJ2-7; cdr3_nt: TGCAGCGTTAAAGGGACTAGCGTCACAGGGGAGCAGTACTTC; cdr3_aa: CSVKGTSVTGEQYF